These T cell receptor beta chains were read from a single sample in a study of beta chain features in type 1 diabetes. The protocol was immunoSEQ multiplex PCR, while the TCRdb copy is restricted to in-frame clones and leaves out a portion. The repertoire holds about 280,000 clones, with about 15% as singletons. The sequencing input was naive CD4+ T cells from blood. These receptors came from a man aged 18 to 29 with type 1 diabetes. CDR3s include the opening cysteine and the closing phenylalanine or tryptophan. Fields, in order: CDR3 DNA, CDR3 protein, J gene, V gene, CDR3 length, D gene, clone size. A D gene is named only where the DNA matches it firmly. For some rows the clone size is stated as once, few or many, or as a class when expanded; others skip it.

TGCGCCAGCAGCTTAACCGGACATCCTTACGAGCAGTACTTC | CASSLTGHPYEQYF | TRBJ2-7 | TRBV5-1 | 14 | . | few
TGTGCCACCAGCAGAGGCCAGGGGCGCCAGCCCCAGCATTTT | CATSRGQGRQPQHF | TRBJ1-5 | TRBV15 | 14 | . | few
TGTGCCAGCAGCTCGGGACTTTACCAAGAGACCCAGTACTTC | CASSSGLYQETQYF | TRBJ2-5 | TRBV9 | 14 | . | few
TGTGCCAGCAGTTACTCGGTGAACAAAGAGACCCAGTACTTC | CASSYSVNKETQYF | TRBJ2-5 | TRBV6-5 | 14 | . | .
TGTGCCAGCAGCTACACGGGTCGGGAGACCCAGTACTTC | CASSYTGRETQYF | TRBJ2-5 | TRBV27 | 13 | . | .
TGCGCCAGCAGTCAATCGAACATCCAAGAGACCCAGTACTTC | CASSQSNIQETQYF | TRBJ2-5 | TRBV23-1 | 14 | . | .
TGTGCCAGTAACCGGGAGGTGAACACTGAAGCTTTCTTT | CASNREVNTEAFF | TRBJ1-1 | TRBV2 | 13 | . | few
TGCGCCAGCAGCCAAGAGCCGTCTTCCGGGGGGACCCAGTACTTC | CASSQEPSSGGTQYF | TRBJ2-5 | TRBV4-3 | 15 | . | few
TGTGCCAGCACCGGACAGGGGGCGGGTGAGCAGTACTTC | CASTGQGAGEQYF | TRBJ2-7 | TRBV6-6 | 13 | TRBD1 | .
TGTGCCAGCTCGCCCTCGGGACAGGGGGCTGGAAACACCATATATTTT | CASSPSGQGAGNTIYF | TRBJ1-3 | TRBV18 | 16 | TRBD1 | .
TGTGCCAGCAGTTTCCAGGCAACTAATGAAAAACTGTTTTTT | CASSFQATNEKLFF | TRBJ1-4 | TRBV28 | 14 | . | .
TGTGCCAGCAGCTTAGATCGGGAAGTAGCCGAGCAGTACTTC | CASSLDREVAEQYF | TRBJ2-7 | TRBV7-2 | 14 | . | .
TGTGCCAGCAGCCCGCAGGGTAACACCGGGGAGCTGTTTTTT | CASSPQGNTGELFF | TRBJ2-2 | TRBV7-2 | 14 | . | few
TGTGCCAGCAGCTTAGGCTTGACAGGGATCTATGGCTACACCTTC | CASSLGLTGIYGYTF | TRBJ1-2 | TRBV7-9 | 15 | TRBD1 | .
TGTGCCAGCTCAGAGGGGGCCCGGGACAATTCACCCCTCCACTTT | CASSEGARDNSPLHF | TRBJ1-6 | TRBV9 | 15 | TRBD1 | once
TGCGCCAGCAGTGGACAAGAAGGAGATACGCAGTATTTT | CASSGQEGDTQYF | TRBJ2-3 | TRBV5-1 | 13 | . | few
TGTGCCACCAGCAGATGGGGAAGGACAGGAATGTCCGCTCACATTCAGTACTTC | CATSRWGRTGMSAHIQYF | TRBJ2-4 | TRBV15 | 18 | TRBD1 | .